This is a list of T cell receptor beta chains from one sample in a study of T cells in Graves' hyperthyroidism and ophthalmopathy. TCRdb recomputed calls from the multiplex PCR reads with MiXCR, one row per CDR3 protein. The sample yields approximately 370,000 distinct CDR3 sequences, approximately 17% seen once. The sequenced sample consisted of blood. These receptors were obtained from a woman aged 25-40 years with Graves' hyperthyroidism that later progressed to Graves' ophthalmopathy. The CDR3 runs from the conserved cysteine through the conserved F or W. Fields, in order: clone size, V gene, J gene, D gene, CDR3 DNA, CDR3 protein. A D gene is named only where the DNA matches it firmly. The size field is filled for only some rows; it gives once, few, many or a size class.

many,TRBV29-1,TRBJ2-1,TRBD2,TGCAGCGTTGAAGGTCTAGCGGGCAATTACTCCTACAATGAGCAGTTCTTC,CSVEGLAGNYSYNEQFF
many,TRBV2,TRBJ2-7,.,TGTGCCAGCAGTGTTGAGGTCGCCTCCTACGAGCAGTACTTC,CASSVEVASYEQYF
few,TRBV7-9,TRBJ2-7,.,TGTGCCAGCAGCTTAGTCTCGGTGCAGGGAGCCGAGCAGTACTTC,CASSLVSVQGAEQYF
many,TRBV6-1,TRBJ1-2,TRBD1,TGTGCCAGCAGTACCGGGACAGGGTTTAGCTATGGCTACACCTTC,CASSTGTGFSYGYTF
many,TRBV2,TRBJ2-4,TRBD2,TGTGCCAGCAGCGAGACTAGCGGGGGTCTAGCCAAAAACATTCAGTACTTC,CASSETSGGLAKNIQYF
many,TRBV9,TRBJ1-2,.,TGTGCCAGCAGCGTATCGGGGGGCTTCACTAACTATGGCTACACCTTC,CASSVSGGFTNYGYTF
once,TRBV3-1,TRBJ2-1,TRBD2,TGTGCCAGCAGCCCCCACGGACTAGCGGGGAATGAGCAGTTCTTC,CASSPHGLAGNEQFF
many,TRBV28,TRBJ2-7,.,TGTGCCAGCAAGAAGGCAGGGAGGTCCTACGAGCAGTACTTC,CASKKAGRSYEQYF
.,TRBV7-8,TRBJ2-7,TRBD1,TGTGCCAGCGGCCCTACCGCCTACGAGGAGACAGGGTCGTACGAGCAGTACTTC,CASGPTAYEETGSYEQYF
many,TRBV5-5,TRBJ2-5,.,TGTGCCAGCAGCTTGGCGTCTGTAGGAGAGACCCAGTACTTC,CASSLASVGETQYF
.,TRBV7-9,TRBJ2-1,TRBD1,TGTGCCAGCAGCTTAGACAGGGGGCCAGGTGAGCAGTTCTTC,CASSLDRGPGEQFF
many,TRBV12-3/TRBV12-4,TRBJ2-3,.,TGTGCCAGCAGTTTTGTGGATAGCACAGATACGCAGTATTTT,CASSFVDSTDTQYF
many,TRBV19,TRBJ1-1,TRBD1,TGTGCCAGTAGTGTAGCCGGGACAGTTACCATGAACACTGAAGCTTTCTTT,CASSVAGTVTMNTEAFF
many,TRBV20-1,TRBJ2-5,TRBD2,TGCAGTGCTAGAGATCAAGGACTAGCGGGGTTGAACTCGGGGACCCAGTACTTC,CSARDQGLAGLNSGTQYF
many,TRBV20-1,TRBJ2-5,.,TGCAGTGCTAGAGATCCGGGGATTAAAGAGACCCAGTACTTC,CSARDPGIKETQYF
many,TRBV7-8,TRBJ1-5,.,TGTGCCAGCAGCTTATCAGACGGCCTCAATCAGCCCCAGCATTTT,CASSLSDGLNQPQHF
few,TRBV4-2,TRBJ1-6,.,TGTGCCAGCAGCCAAGATCTTTTGCGTGGGGTCTCCTATAATTCACCCCTCCACTTT,CASSQDLLRGVSYNSPLHF
many,TRBV12-3/TRBV12-4,TRBJ2-7,TRBD1,TGTGCCAGCAGTCCTTCTTGGGACAGCTACGAGCAGTACTTC,CASSPSWDSYEQYF
many,TRBV29-1,TRBJ2-1,TRBD2,TGCAGCGTTGAAGTATTCAGCGGGGGAGGGAATGAGCAGTTCTTC,CSVEVFSGGGNEQFF
many,TRBV28,TRBJ2-2,.,TGTGCCAGCAGTCTCGAACTAGCTGGCACCGGGGAGCTGTTTTTT,CASSLELAGTGELFF
many,TRBV20-1,TRBJ2-7,TRBD1,TGCAGTGCTAGCCAGCGACAGGGGGCTGGCGAGCAGTACTTC,CSASQRQGAGEQYF
.,TRBV15,TRBJ2-5,TRBD2,TGTGCCACCAGCAGGAAACTAGCGGGACCCCAAGAGACCCAGTACTTC,CATSRKLAGPQETQYF
.,TRBV5-1,TRBJ2-2,TRBD1,TGCGCCAGCAGTCCCACACAGACAGGGGTAATCACCGGGGAGCTGTTTTTT,CASSPTQTGVITGELFF